This T cell receptor (beta chain) originates from a study of blood T cells in healthy people across ages. Broader study findings: The study regarded diversity estimates from one million T cells as underestimates. Naive and antigen-experienced cells were not separated, limiting conclusive comparison.

Extraction of total RNA produced a minimum of 5.5 micrograms from each sample. Then a second PCR, running about 7 to 11 cycles, was carried out with a sample-barcoded 5' primer and a J-beta primer mix. The template-switch adaptor, which had 12 random nucleotides, put a tag on each cDNA molecule. TCRdb reprocessed the 5' RACE reads with MiXCR, giving one entry per CDR3 protein. The repertoire holds about 900,000 distinct CDR3 sequences, with 62% as singletons. Note on this clonotype: Its antigen is as yet unknown.

The receptor's source is a man under 40 in good health. Sequencing was performed on blood.

The CDR3 nucleotides are TGTGCCAGCAGATCGGACAGGAACCACTACGAGCAGTACTTC. It encodes CASRSDRNHYEQYF. The chain combines TRBV11-1 with TRBJ2-7, with 7 bases identical to TRBD1. The CDR3 spans 14 residues. The V and J ends lost 6 bases and 3 bases, in that order; junction bases with no gene match: 8. Per the germline V gene, CDR1 is SGHAT and CDR2 is FQDESV (reference sequence).